Each of the 26 T cell receptor beta chains below was sequenced from the same sample in a study of blood T cell repertoires in COVID-19. Sequenced by immunoSEQ multiplex PCR; TCRdb stores in-frame clones only, minus some. This sample has around 70,000 clones; 80% to 95% occur once, and the top ten carry just over 2.5%. The sequenced material came from peripheral blood. The receptors originated from a man aged 45 to 65 with COVID-19, enrolled during active disease.

The chain joins TRBV7-3 to TRBJ2-1, with D perhaps TRBD1 (5 bases). CDR1 SGHTA and CDR2 FQGTGA come from the germline V gene. Trimming shortened V by 1 base and J by 6 bases, and 16 bases separated the two germline ends. The CDR3 is 16 amino acids. CDR3 amino acids: CASSLMGQGLSNEQFF. CDR3 sequence (DNA): TGTGCCAGCAGCTTAATGGGGCAGGGTCTCAGCAATGAGCAGTTCTTC.

In this sample, this clone turned up a few times. This CDR3 reads CASSLTSSPDTQYF. The CDR3 bases are TGCGCCAGCAGCTTGACTAGCAGCCCAGATACGCAGTATTTT. V usage is TRBV5-1 and J usage is TRBJ2-3, with D possibly matching TRBD2 (6 bases). The CDR3 covers 14 residues. The germline V gene has CDR1 SGHRS and CDR2 YFSETQ. The germline V and J ends were trimmed by 1 base and 4 bases, with 10 bases remaining between them. Full variable domain (rest looked up from reference TRBV5-1 and TRBJ2-3): KAGVTQTPRYLIKTRGQQVTLSCSPISGHRSVSWYQQTPGQGLQFLFEYFSETQRNKGNFPGRFSGRQFSNSRSEMNVSTLELGDSALYLCASSLTSSPDTQYFGPGTRLTVL.

The rearrangement links TRBV29-1 to TRBJ1-2; tentatively, D is TRBD1 (5 bases). CDR1 and CDR2 (germline): SQVTM, ANQGSEA. The V end was cut by 2 bases, the J end by 2 bases, with 12 bases between. The length of the CDR3 is 14 residues. The DNA of the CDR3 is TGCAGCGTTGAATCCAGGGTTTACAACTATGGCTACACCTTC. As protein: CSVESRVYNYGYTF.

CDR3 sequence: CASSQDSGTYEQYF. CDR3 nucleotide sequence: TGCGCCAGCAGCCAAGATTCCGGGACCTACGAGCAGTACTTC. J is TRBJ2-7 and V is TRBV4-3; D perhaps matches TRBD2 (5 bases). Trimming took 0 bases from V and 2 from J, leaving 8 bases between them. The CDR3 loop spans 14 amino acids. Germline values: CDR1 LGHNA, CDR2 YSLEER.

This clone was observed once. The chain uses TRBV5-5 and TRBJ1-1; a possible D gene is TRBD1 (5 bases). Germline CDR1 SGHKS, CDR2 YYEKEE (reference sequence). Trimming stripped 4 bases from V and 1 base from J, with 14 bases between. The CDR3 length is 15 residues. CDR3: CASSPWTKANTEAFF. CDR3 nucleotides: TGTGCCAGCAGCCCCTGGACAAAGGCGAACACTGAAGCTTTCTTT.

The chain has TRBV27 and TRBJ2-2, with 10 bases matching TRBD2. Germline V lookup: CDR1 MNHEY, CDR2 SMNVEV (reference sequence). Germline trimming cut 6 bases from V and 3 bases from J; bases unmatched to any gene: 13. The CDR3 runs to 18 residues. CDR3 DNA sequence: TGTGCCAGCAGCCCATGGGTGAGCGGGAGGGCCGACACCGGGGAGCTGTTTTTT. Translating gives CASSPWVSGRADTGELFF.

The V call is TRBV18, the J call TRBJ1-5, with D perhaps matching TRBD1 (6 bases). Trimming stripped 2 bases from V and 6 bases from J, with 8 bases between. The CDR3 is 13 amino acids. Per germline, CDR1 KGHSH and CDR2 LQKENI. CDR3 sequence reads: CASSPGQSQPQHF. The CDR3 region has the DNA TGTGCCAGCTCACCAGGACAGAGTCAGCCCCAGCATTTT.

The chain carries TRBV28 and TRBJ2-7; 11 bases line up with TRBD2. CDR1 and CDR2 (germline): MDHEN, SYDVKM. V gave up 7 bases and J gave up 0 bases; unmatched junction bases: 8. The CDR3 runs to 16 residues. The CDR3 loop reads CASTTVAGGYSYEQYF. CDR3 in DNA: TGTGCCAGCACCACCGTAGCGGGAGGGTACTCCTACGAGCAGTACTTC.

This clone was found once. The chain combines TRBV7-8 with TRBJ2-1; tentatively, D is TRBD1 (6 bases). Germline CDR1 is SGHVS and CDR2 is FQNEAQ. Trimming removed 2 bases from V and 9 bases from J, with 17 bases in between. The CDR3 contains 15 residues. The CDR3 loop reads CASSLMAVQGGEQFF. CDR3 in DNA: TGTGCCAGCAGCTTAATGGCCGTACAGGGTGGTGAGCAGTTCTTC.

J is TRBJ2-1 and V is TRBV18, with TRBD1 matching over 9 bases. There are 15 residues in the CDR3. V trimming: 3 bases; J trimming: 8 bases; junction bases outside the gene matches: 8. Per the germline V gene, CDR1 is KGHSH and CDR2 is LQKENI. The CDR3 region is CASSPRSDRGDEQFF. The CDR3 DNA follows: TGTGCCAGCTCACCCCGTTCGGACAGGGGTGATGAGCAGTTCTTC.

This clone was seen just once. This chain links TRBV5-1 with TRBJ1-2, with 8 bases aligning to TRBD1. Germline assignment: CDR1 SGHRS and CDR2 YFSETQ. V dropped 3 bases and J dropped 1; count of bases not matched to a gene: 5. This CDR3 contains 15 residues. The CDR3 DNA is TGCGCCAGCAGCTCGACAGGGGAGTTTAACTATGGCTACACCTTC. This encodes CASSSTGEFNYGYTF.

The chain has TRBV16 and TRBJ1-1; unclear D gene. Germline CDR1 and CDR2: KGHSY and FQNENV. Trimming shortened V by 1 base and J by 0 bases, and 9 bases separated the two germline ends. This CDR3 is 15 amino acids long. Written as DNA, the CDR3 is TGTGCCAGCAGCCAATTCGGCGGAATGAACACTGAAGCTTTCTTT. This codes for CASSQFGGMNTEAFF.

The rearrangement joins TRBV6-6 to TRBJ2-7; TRBD2 matches at 7 bases. This CDR3 is built from 12 residues. CDR1 MNHNY and CDR2 SVGAGI come from the germline V gene (reference sequence). V lost 6 bases and J lost 7; bases outside the gene matches: 6. CDR3 protein: CASRGRGGEQYF. The CDR3 region has the DNA TGTGCCAGCAGGGGGAGGGGAGGGGAGCAGTACTTC.

The chain carries TRBV19 and TRBJ2-3, with TRBD2 identical over 8 bases. CDR3 size: 15 residues. The germline gives CDR1 LNHDA, CDR2 SQIVND (reference sequence). The ends lost 3 bases at V and 5 bases at J; junction bases unmatched: 7. The CDR3 loop is CASSIEAGVLDTQYF. The CDR3 bases are TGTGCCAGTAGTATCGAAGCGGGAGTGCTAGATACGCAGTATTTT.

The genes are TRBV3-1 (or the pseudogene TRBV3-2) and TRBJ2-5, with 10 bases lining up with TRBD2. After removal of 0 bases from V and 5 bases from J, the junction contained 6 bases not matched to a gene. Germline CDR1 and CDR2: LGHDT and YNNKEL (reference sequence). CDR3 length: 16 amino acids. CDR3 in amino acids: CASSQDRAGGPETQYF. In DNA form, the CDR3 reads TGTGCCAGCAGCCAAGATCGAGCGGGAGGGCCGGAGACCCAGTACTTC.

The rearrangement joins TRBV5-4 to TRBJ2-2; D unresolved. V was trimmed by 6 bases and J by 2 bases, leaving 5 bases between them. The CDR3 is made up of 12 amino acids. Germline CDR1 is SGHNT and CDR2 is YYREEE (reference sequence). CDR3 DNA sequence: TGTGCCAGCACCCTTAACACCGGGGAGCTGTTTTTT. Its translation: CASTLNTGELFF. Filled out from reference TRBV5-4 and TRBJ2-2, the complete variable domain reads ETGVTQSPTHLIKTRGQQVTLRCSSQSGHNTVSWYQQALGQGPQFIFQYYREEENGRGNFPPRFSGLQFPNYSSELNVNALELDDSALYLCASTLNTGELFFGEGSRLTVL.

The chain recombines TRBV30 with TRBJ2-5; TRBD2 might be the D (5 bases). Germline CDR1 reads GTSNPN; CDR2 reads SVGIG (reference sequence). The CDR3 is 14 residues long. Trimming stripped 4 bases from V and 4 bases from J, with 16 bases between. The CDR3 reads CAWNALRGIETQYF. DNA of the CDR3: TGTGCCTGGAACGCACTCCGGGGAATAGAGACCCAGTACTTC.

The chain employs TRBV12-3 or TRBV12-4 and TRBJ1-2, with D uncertain. V lost 6 bases, J lost 8 bases, and 10 bases lay in between. The CDR3 covers 11 residues. The CDR3 region is CASRNGRGYTF. The CDR3 nucleotides are TGTGCCAGCAGAAACGGGAGGGGCTACACCTTC.

The chain is built from TRBV7-8 and TRBJ1-2, with TRBD1 matching over 8 bases. This CDR3 has 17 residues. V was pared by 5 bases and J by 3 bases, with 14 bases of the junction left unmatched. Germline assignment: CDR1 SGHVS and CDR2 FQNEAQ. CDR3 amino acids: CASSAGTGPSRDYGYTF. The CDR3 nucleotides read TGTGCCAGCAGCGCGGGGACAGGACCTTCGAGGGACTATGGCTACACCTTC. The whole variable domain, remainder taken from reference TRBV7-8 and TRBJ1-2, is GAGVSQSPRYKVAKRGQDVALRCDPISGHVSLFWYQQALGQGPEFLTYFQNEAQLDKSGLPSDRFFAERPEGSVSTLKIQRTQQEDSAVYLCASSAGTGPSRDYGYTFGSGTRLTVV.

This sequence joins TRBV29-1 and TRBJ2-5, with 8 nucleotides matching TRBD1. This CDR3 has 13 amino acids. The germline V gene has CDR1 SQVTM and CDR2 ANQGSEA. The V and J ends lost 8 bases and 7 bases, in that order; junction bases with no gene match: 12. Written as DNA, the CDR3 is TGCAGCCTGGGTGGACAGGGTACAGGGACCCAGTACTTC. This translates into CSLGGQGTGTQYF.

The chain is built from TRBV9 and TRBJ2-7; the D gene is possibly TRBD1 (5 bases). This CDR3 spans 15 amino acids. Germline CDR1 SGDLS, CDR2 YYNGEE. Trimming stripped 0 bases from V and 0 bases from J, with 10 bases between. This CDR3 reads CASSVGDQGSYEQYF. In DNA, the CDR3 is TGTGCCAGCAGCGTAGGAGACCAGGGCTCCTACGAGCAGTACTTC.

This clone was counted a single time. The chain is built from TRBV20-1 and TRBJ1-1; unclear D gene. Trimming cost V 6 bases and J 2 bases, with 7 bases left between them. The CDR3 contains 11 residues. CDR1 and CDR2 from the germline V gene are DFQATT and SNEGSKA (reference sequence). The CDR3 nucleotides are TGCAGTGCACTACTTAACACTGAAGCTTTCTTT. Translation: CSALLNTEAFF.

This clone was seen once. This chain joins TRBV24-1 and TRBJ1-2, with 9 bases identical to TRBD1. Germline CDR1 and CDR2: KGHDR and SFDVKD. The CDR3 covers 15 residues. V lost 3 bases and J lost 3; bases outside the gene matches: 4. In nucleotides, the CDR3 is TGTGCCACCAGTGATGGGGGACAGGGTGACTATGGCTACACCTTC. Translating it yields CATSDGGQGDYGYTF.

This chain links TRBV5-4 with TRBJ2-3, with 8 bases identical to TRBD2. Trimming removed 4 bases from V and 11 bases from J; junction bases left unmatched: 9. The CDR3 consists of 13 residues. Germline values: CDR1 SGHNT, CDR2 YYREEE (reference sequence). CDR3 nucleotide sequence: TGTGCCAGCAGCCTCGACGAGCGGGGGATGCAGTATTTT. Protein sequence: CASSLDERGMQYF.

The rearrangement links TRBV11-3 to TRBJ2-7, with 7 bases lining up with TRBD2. V was clipped by 1 base and J by 6 bases; unmatched bases: 12. The CDR3 length is 16 residues. Germline V lookup: CDR1 SGHNT, CDR2 YENEEA. CDR3 region: CASSLGFGLGVREQYV. CDR3 in DNA: TGTGCCAGCAGCTTAGGTTTCGGACTAGGGGTTCGCGAGCAGTACGTC.

This rearrangement joins TRBV5-1 to TRBJ2-5, with 10 positions matching TRBD2. The junction had 8 bases not matched to a gene; V was cut back by 4 bases and J by 5 bases. This CDR3 region has 15 residues. Germline lookup yields CDR1 SGHRS and CDR2 YFSETQ. DNA for the CDR3: TGCGCCAGCAGCCTTAGCGGGAGGATTGAGGAGACCCAGTACTTC. This gives the protein CASSLSGRIEETQYF. Full variable domain (remainder filled in from reference TRBV5-1 and TRBJ2-5): KAGVTQTPRYLIKTRGQQVTLSCSPISGHRSVSWYQQTPGQGLQFLFEYFSETQRNKGNFPGRFSGRQFSNSRSEMNVSTLELGDSALYLCASSLSGRIEETQYFGPGTRLLVL.